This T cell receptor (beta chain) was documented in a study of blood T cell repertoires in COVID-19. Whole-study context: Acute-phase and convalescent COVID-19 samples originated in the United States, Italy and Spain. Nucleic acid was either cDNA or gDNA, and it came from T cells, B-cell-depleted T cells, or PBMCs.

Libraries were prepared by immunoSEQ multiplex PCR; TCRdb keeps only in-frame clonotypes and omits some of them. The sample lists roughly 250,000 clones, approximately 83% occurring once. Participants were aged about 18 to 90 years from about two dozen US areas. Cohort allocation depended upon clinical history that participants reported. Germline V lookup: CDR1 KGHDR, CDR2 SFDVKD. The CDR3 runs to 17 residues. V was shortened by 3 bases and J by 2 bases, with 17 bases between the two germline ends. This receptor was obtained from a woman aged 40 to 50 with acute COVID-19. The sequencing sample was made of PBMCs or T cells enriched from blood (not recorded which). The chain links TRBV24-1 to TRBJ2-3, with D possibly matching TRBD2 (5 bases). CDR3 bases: TGTGCCACCAGTGATATAGGCGACGGGGTCAACACAGATACGCAGTATTTT. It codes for CATSDIGDGVNTDTQYF.